This TCR beta chain was captured by sequencing in a study of Graves' ophthalmopathy and Graves' hyperthyroidism. Across the whole study: The authors collected peripheral blood at initial diagnosis, before any treatment. General study points: Between ophthalmopathy and stable hyperthyroidism, a 13-signature model drew a separation with approximately 90% sensitivity and roughly 78% specificity.

In donors with ophthalmopathy, activity was moderate-to-severe, with CAS ≥3, NOSPECS ≥4 and duration under 3 months. The PBMCs had their origin in 10 ml of fresh peripheral blood. Amplified material comprised TCR beta CDR3 regions derived from RNA transcripts. Second-round multiplex PCR came after a first-round RT-PCR that employed HTBI primers. TCRdb fed the multiplex PCR reads into MiXCR, producing one record per CDR3 protein. The data show some 150,000 distinct CDR3 sequences, with about two fifths seen just once and 8% to 10% held by the top ten. As for this clonotype: The antigen is unknown.

The sequence derives from a young man with Graves' ophthalmopathy. The sequencing input was peripheral blood.

CDR3 protein: CASSLAPSGNTIYF. The CDR3 coding sequence is TGTGCCAGCAGCCTAGCACCCTCTGGAAACACCATATATTTT. The J gene is TRBJ1-3, the V gene TRBV2; D is ambiguous. V was cut by 6 bases and J by 0 bases, with 9 bases left in between. The germline CDR1 and CDR2 sequences are SNHLY and FYNNEI. CDR3 length equals 14 residues.